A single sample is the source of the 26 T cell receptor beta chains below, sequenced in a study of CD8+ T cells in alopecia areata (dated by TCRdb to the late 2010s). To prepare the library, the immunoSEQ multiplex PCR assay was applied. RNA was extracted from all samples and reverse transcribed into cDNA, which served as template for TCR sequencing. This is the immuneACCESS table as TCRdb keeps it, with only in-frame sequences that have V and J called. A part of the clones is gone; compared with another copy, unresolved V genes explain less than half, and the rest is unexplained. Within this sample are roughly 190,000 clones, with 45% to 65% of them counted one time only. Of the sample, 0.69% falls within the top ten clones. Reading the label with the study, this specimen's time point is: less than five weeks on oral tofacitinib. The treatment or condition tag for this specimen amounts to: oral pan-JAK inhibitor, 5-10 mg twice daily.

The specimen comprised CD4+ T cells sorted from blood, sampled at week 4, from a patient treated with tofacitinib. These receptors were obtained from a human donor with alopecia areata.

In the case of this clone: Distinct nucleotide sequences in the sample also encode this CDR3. For the CDR3, the DNA is TGTGCCAGCAGCGTAGAGGAGACCCAGTACTTC. This codes for CASSVEETQYF. The genes are TRBV9 and TRBJ2-5; D is undetermined. Germline V gene data show CDR1 as SGDLS and CDR2 as YYNGEE. The CDR3 loop spans 11 amino acids. V dropped 0 bases and J dropped 5 bases, with 2 bases sitting between them.

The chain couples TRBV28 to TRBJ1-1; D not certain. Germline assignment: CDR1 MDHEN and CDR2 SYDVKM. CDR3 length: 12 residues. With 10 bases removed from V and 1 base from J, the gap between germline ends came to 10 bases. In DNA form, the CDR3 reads TGTGCCACCATGGAGGGGAACACTGAAGCTTTCTTT. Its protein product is CATMEGNTEAFF.

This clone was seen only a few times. The CDR3 is CASCKPSPGSYNEQFF. CDR3 DNA: TGCGCCAGTTGCAAACCCTCCCCAGGCTCCTACAATGAGCAGTTCTTC. The chain recombines TRBV5-1 with TRBJ2-1; D ambiguous. Germline V lookup: CDR1 SGHRS, CDR2 YFSETQ. V gave up 8 bases and J gave up 0 bases, with 18 bases separating them. The CDR3 extends over 16 amino acids.

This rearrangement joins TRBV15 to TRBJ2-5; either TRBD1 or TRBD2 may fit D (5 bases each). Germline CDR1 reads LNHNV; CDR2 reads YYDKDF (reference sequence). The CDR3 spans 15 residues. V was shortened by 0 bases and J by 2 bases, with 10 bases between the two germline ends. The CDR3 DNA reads TGTGCCACCAGCAGAGATATAGAGGGGCAAGAGACCCAGTACTTC. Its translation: CATSRDIEGQETQYF.

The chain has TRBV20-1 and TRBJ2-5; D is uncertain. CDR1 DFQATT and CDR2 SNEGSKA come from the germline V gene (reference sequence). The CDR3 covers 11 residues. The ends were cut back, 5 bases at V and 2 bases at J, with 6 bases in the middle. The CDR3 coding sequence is TGCAGTGCTCGGATTCAAGAGACCCAGTACTTC. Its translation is CSARIQETQYF.

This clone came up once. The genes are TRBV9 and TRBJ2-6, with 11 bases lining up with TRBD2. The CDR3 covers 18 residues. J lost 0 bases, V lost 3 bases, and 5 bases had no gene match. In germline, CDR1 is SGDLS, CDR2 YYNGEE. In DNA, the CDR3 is TGTGCCAGCAGCGGGGGGACTAGCGGTGGCTCTGGGGCCAACGTCCTGACTTTC. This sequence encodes CASSGGTSGGSGANVLTF.

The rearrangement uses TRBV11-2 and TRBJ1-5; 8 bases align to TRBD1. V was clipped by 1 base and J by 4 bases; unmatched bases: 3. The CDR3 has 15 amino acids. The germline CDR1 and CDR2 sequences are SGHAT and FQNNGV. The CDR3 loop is CASSLGTGRNQPQHF. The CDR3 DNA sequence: TGTGCCAGCAGCTTAGGGACAGGGAGGAATCAGCCCCAGCATTTT.

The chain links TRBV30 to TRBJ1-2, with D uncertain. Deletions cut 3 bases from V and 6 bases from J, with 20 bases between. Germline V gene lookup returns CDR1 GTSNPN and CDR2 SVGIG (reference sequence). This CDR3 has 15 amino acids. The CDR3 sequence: CAWRQPEPSYNGYTF. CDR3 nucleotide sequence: TGTGCCTGGAGGCAACCGGAGCCATCATACAATGGCTACACCTTC.

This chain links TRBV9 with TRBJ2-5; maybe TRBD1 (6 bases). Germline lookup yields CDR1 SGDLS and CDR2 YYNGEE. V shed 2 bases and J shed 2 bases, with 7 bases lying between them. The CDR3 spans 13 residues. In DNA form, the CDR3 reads TGTGCCAGCAGCGTGGGACAACAAGAGACCCAGTACTTC. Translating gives CASSVGQQETQYF.

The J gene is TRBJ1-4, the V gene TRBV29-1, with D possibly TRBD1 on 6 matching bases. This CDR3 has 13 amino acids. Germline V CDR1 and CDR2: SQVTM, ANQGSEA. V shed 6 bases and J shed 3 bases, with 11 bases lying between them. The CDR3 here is CSVAGTSNEKLFF. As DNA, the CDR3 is TGCAGCGTAGCCGGGACATCTAATGAAAAACTGTTTTTT.

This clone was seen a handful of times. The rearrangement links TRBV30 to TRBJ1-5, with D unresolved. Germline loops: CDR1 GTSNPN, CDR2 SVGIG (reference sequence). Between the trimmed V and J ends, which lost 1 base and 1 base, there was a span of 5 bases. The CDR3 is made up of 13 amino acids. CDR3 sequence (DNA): TGTGCCTGGAGTGCGGGGAGCAATCAGCCCCAGCATTTT. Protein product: CAWSAGSNQPQHF.

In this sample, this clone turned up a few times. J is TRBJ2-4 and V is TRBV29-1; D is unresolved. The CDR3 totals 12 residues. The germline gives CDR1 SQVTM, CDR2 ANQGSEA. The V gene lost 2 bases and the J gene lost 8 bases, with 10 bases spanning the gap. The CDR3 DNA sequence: TGCAGCGTTGAAACTCCCGAGGACATTCAGTACTTC. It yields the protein CSVETPEDIQYF.

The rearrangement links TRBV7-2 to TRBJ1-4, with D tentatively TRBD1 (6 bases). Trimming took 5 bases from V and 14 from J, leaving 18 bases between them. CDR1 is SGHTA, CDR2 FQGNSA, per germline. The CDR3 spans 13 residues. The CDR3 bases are TGTGCCAGCAGCGGTAGACAGGAGGGCCGGCTGTTTTTT. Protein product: CASSGRQEGRLFF.

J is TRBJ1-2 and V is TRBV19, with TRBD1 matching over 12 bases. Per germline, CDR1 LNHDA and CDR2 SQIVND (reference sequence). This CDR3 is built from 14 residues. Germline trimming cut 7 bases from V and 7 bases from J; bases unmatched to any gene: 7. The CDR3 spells CASTGRDRGPGYTF. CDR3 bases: TGTGCCAGTACTGGCCGGGACAGGGGGCCTGGCTACACCTTC.

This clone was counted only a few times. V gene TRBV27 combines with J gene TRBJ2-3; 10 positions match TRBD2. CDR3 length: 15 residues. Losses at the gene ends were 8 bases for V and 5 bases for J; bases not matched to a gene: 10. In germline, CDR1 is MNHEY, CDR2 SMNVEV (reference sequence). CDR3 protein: CASRRPSGRIDTQYF. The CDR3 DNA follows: TGTGCCAGCCGCCGTCCTAGCGGGAGAATAGATACGCAGTATTTT.

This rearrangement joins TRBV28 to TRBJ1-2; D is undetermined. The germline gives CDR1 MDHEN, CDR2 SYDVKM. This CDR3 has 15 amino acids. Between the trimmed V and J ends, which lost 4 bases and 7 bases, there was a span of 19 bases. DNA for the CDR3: TGTGCCAGCAGTTCTTCCGGGCGCCTCTCCTTTGGCTACACCTTC. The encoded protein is CASSSSGRLSFGYTF.

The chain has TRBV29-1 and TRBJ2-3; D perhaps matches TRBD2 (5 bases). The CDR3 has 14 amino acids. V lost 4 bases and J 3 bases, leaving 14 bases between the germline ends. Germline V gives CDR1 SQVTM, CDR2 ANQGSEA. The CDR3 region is CSVGEGIGTDTQYF. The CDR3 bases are TGCAGCGTTGGTGAGGGTATTGGTACAGATACGCAGTATTTT.

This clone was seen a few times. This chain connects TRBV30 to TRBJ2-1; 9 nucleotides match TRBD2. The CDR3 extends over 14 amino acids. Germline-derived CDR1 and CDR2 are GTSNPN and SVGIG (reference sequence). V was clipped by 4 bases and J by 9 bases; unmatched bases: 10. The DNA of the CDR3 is TGTGCCTGGATCAGTAGCGGGAGAGGCCCTGAGCAGTTCTTC. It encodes CAWISSGRGPEQFF.

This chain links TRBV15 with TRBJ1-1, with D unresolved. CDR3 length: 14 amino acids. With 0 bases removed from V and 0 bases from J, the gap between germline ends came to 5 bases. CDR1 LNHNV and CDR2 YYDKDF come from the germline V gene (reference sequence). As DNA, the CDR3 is TGTGCCACCAGCAGAGATTATCTGAACACTGAAGCTTTCTTT. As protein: CATSRDYLNTEAFF.

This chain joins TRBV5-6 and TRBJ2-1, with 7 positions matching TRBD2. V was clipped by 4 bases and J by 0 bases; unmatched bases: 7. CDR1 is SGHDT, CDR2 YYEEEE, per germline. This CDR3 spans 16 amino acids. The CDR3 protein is CASSPRRTSSYNEQFF. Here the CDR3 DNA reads TGTGCCAGCAGCCCCAGGAGGACTAGCTCCTACAATGAGCAGTTCTTC.

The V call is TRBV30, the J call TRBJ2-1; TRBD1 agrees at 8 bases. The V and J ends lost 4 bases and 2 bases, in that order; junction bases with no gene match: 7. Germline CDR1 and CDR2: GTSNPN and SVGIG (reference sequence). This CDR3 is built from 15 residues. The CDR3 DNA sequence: TGTGCCTGGAAGCCGGACAGGGTGACCTACAATGAGCAGTTCTTC. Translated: CAWKPDRVTYNEQFF.

CDR3 sequence reads: CAWRGGFGTGELFF. The CDR3 coding sequence is TGTGCCTGGAGAGGGGGATTCGGAACCGGGGAGCTGTTTTTT. The chain has TRBV30 and TRBJ2-2, with D perhaps TRBD1 (6 bases). Germline V gene data show CDR1 as GTSNPN and CDR2 as SVGIG (reference sequence). V lost 3 bases to trimming and J lost 5 bases, with 13 bases between them. CDR3 length: 14 amino acids.

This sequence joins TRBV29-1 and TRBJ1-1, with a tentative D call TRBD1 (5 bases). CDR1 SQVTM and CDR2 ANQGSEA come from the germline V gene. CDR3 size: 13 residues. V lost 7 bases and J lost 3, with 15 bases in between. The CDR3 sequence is CSAGGIVDTEAFF. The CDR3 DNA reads TGCAGCGCCGGGGGTATCGTAGACACTGAAGCTTTCTTT.

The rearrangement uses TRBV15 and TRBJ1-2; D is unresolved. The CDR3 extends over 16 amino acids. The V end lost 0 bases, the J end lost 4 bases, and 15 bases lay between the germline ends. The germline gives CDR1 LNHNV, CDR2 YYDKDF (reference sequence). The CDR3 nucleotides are TGTGCCACCAGCAGAGAGCTGGGCCCAGAAGCCTATGGCTACACCTTC. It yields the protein CATSRELGPEAYGYTF.

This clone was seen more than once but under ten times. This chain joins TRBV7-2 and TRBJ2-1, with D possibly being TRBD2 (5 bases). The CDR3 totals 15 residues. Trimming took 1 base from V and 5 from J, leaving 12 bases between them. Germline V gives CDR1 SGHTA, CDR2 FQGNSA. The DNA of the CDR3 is TGTGCCAGCAGCTTAGACTTTGGAGGCAACAATGAGCAGTTCTTC. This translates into CASSLDFGGNNEQFF.

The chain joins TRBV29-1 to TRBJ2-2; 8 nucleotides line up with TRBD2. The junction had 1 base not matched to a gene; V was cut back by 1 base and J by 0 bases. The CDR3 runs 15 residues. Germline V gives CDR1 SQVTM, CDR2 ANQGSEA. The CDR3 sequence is CSVEVLAANTGELFF. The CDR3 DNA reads TGCAGCGTTGAAGTACTAGCGGCGAACACCGGGGAGCTGTTTTTT.